This TCR beta chain originates from a study of blood T cell repertoires in COVID-19 (dated by TCRdb to 2018 to 2021). At the level of the whole study: Samples from collaborators originated in the United States, Italy and Spain and spanned both the acute and convalescent phases of COVID-19. The prospective study material was composed of cDNA or gDNA derived from T cells, B-cell-depleted T cells, or PBMCs. Deeply sampled blood TCRbeta repertoires from subjects exposed to, actively infected with, or recovered from COVID-19 were included in the dataset. The repertoires were released in a freely available public database intended as a resource for research on the immune response to SARS-CoV-2. The samples were drawn from two sources: the first 160 participants of the ongoing ImmuneRACE study, and 1,000 to 1,500 subjects contributed by 6 global collaborators. Nearly every sample came with metadata listing a de-identified subject ID, COVID-19 status, age in years and sex. Where available, HLA class I and class II types were obtained from metadata supplied by the sample provider rather than from assay-based typing. Study-level results and caveats: How much clinical and demographic metadata was included differed by source and by participant, and the metadata was provided uncurated.

Whole blood was collected in K2EDTA tubes by collaborating institutions according to the institutions' own protocols. For TCRbeta analysis, collaborator samples were shipped as frozen whole blood, as isolated PBMCs, or as DNA extracted from either sample type. The cysteine opens and the phenylalanine closes a CDR3 of 14 amino acids. Kept here is only the CDR3 DNA, which spans 42 bases and is read in frame from base 1. Deletion took 0 bases off V and 7 bases off J, with a span of 12 bases between the germline ends. According to the germline V gene, CDR1 reads LGHNA and CDR2 reads YNFKEQ. TCRbeta CDR3 regions were amplified from genomic DNA using the immunoSEQ Assay, a bias-controlled multiplex PCR. Per the original workflow: The number of nucleated cells in each sample was estimated from the amplification of reference gene primers within the assay. Sequence reads were collapsed and filtered to measure the absolute abundance of every unique TCRbeta CDR3 rearrangement. For each sample, productive Simpson clonality was calculated by taking the square root of Simpson's diversity index across productive rearrangements. TCRdb took over this immuneACCESS table, retaining in-frame rearrangements with V and J assigned. Such tables are incomplete; in checked studies, under half of the missing clones stem from an unresolved V gene, and the remainder is unexplained. Clonal size and the V and J genes are those of that table, whereas D and trimming came from the DNA. The sample contains about 99,000 clones, over 75% of them found a single time. Roughly 13% of the sample rests with the top ten.

On this clone itself: Its target antigen remains unknown. Base qualities are missing; no much larger clone stands one base away.

Sequenced input: peripheral blood. The source is a human donor in a cohort sampled during active or convalescent COVID-19. The chain employs TRBV4-2 and TRBJ1-1, with the D gene uncertain. The CDR3 reads as follows: CASSQEVVRLEAFF. DNA sequence: TGTGCCAGCAGCCAAGAAGTAGTCAGGCTTGAAGCTTTCTTT.